The 14 T cell receptor beta chains presented below share a single source sample, sequenced in a study of shared clonotypes between healthy human individuals. Clones were sequenced by immunoSEQ multiplex PCR, and TCRdb holds only the in-frame ones, with some missing. The sample consists of approximately 470,000 clones, around four fifths of them appearing once. The sequenced sample consisted of PBMCs. These receptors originate from a woman aged 40 to 49 in good health. Some clones in this sample may be carry-over from other donors' samples.

The J gene is TRBJ1-2, the V gene TRBV28; D is unresolved. Germline V gives CDR1 MDHEN, CDR2 SYDVKM. The CDR3 has 13 amino acids. Trimming pared 6 bases from V and 4 bases from J, leaving 12 bases between. The CDR3 region has the DNA TGTGCCAGCAGGTCGACGGGCATCTATGGCTACACCTTC. This encodes CASRSTGIYGYTF.

The V and J genes are TRBV7-3 and TRBJ2-1; no definite D call. Germline lookup yields CDR1 SGHTA and CDR2 FQGTGA. This CDR3 contains 11 residues. Trimming removed 3 bases at V and 10 bases at J, with 7 bases between. CDR3 amino acids: CASSFEGEQFF. The CDR3 coding sequence is TGTGCCAGCAGCTTTGAAGGGGAGCAGTTCTTC.

This chain links TRBV30 with TRBJ2-7; D gene uncertain. The CDR3 covers 12 residues. The germline gives CDR1 GTSNPN, CDR2 SVGIG (reference sequence). Trimming took off 5 bases at V and 4 bases at J, with 12 bases between the two ends. The CDR3, as DNA: TGTGCCTGGGCTCAAACCCCTTACGAGCAGTACTTC. It yields the protein CAWAQTPYEQYF. Complete variable domain (other parts from reference TRBV30 and TRBJ2-7): SQTIHQWPATLVQPVGSPLSLECTVEGTSNPNLYWYRQAAGRGLQLLFYSVGIGQISSEVPQNLSASRPQDRQFILSSKKLLLSDSGFYLCAWAQTPYEQYFGPGTRLTVT.

CDR3: CASSLWGTNEKLFF. CDR3 bases: TGTGCCAGCAGCTTGTGGGGGACTAATGAAAAACTGTTTTTT. The chain couples TRBV5-6 to TRBJ1-4; possible D gene TRBD1, 5 bases. The germline gives CDR1 SGHDT, CDR2 YYEEEE. Between the trimmed V and J ends, which lost 1 base and 2 bases, there was a span of 6 bases. This CDR3 is 14 amino acids long.

The chain links TRBV7-2 to TRBJ2-4; possible D gene TRBD2, 5 bases. CDR3 length: 13 residues. Per the germline V gene, CDR1 is SGHTA and CDR2 is FQGNSA. Trimming stripped 1 base from V and 13 bases from J, with 14 bases between. CDR3 residues: CASSLVSAQRQYF. The DNA for the CDR3 is TGTGCCAGCAGCTTAGTGTCTGCGCAGCGGCAGTACTTC.

The rearrangement links TRBV7-2 to TRBJ2-3; TRBD2 is a possible D gene (7 bases). The CDR3 is 12 amino acids. Trimming removed 6 bases at V and 5 bases at J, with 9 bases between. Germline CDR1 and CDR2: SGHTA and FQGNSA. This CDR3 is CASRGGGDTQYF. The CDR3 DNA reads as TGTGCCAGCAGAGGGGGGGGAGATACGCAGTATTTT.

This clone was seen a handful of times. The J gene is TRBJ1-2, the V gene TRBV6-1; the D gene is possibly TRBD1 (6 bases). The CDR3 totals 14 residues. V lost 1 base and J lost 2, with 8 bases in between. The germline gives CDR1 MNHNS, CDR2 SASEGT. As DNA, the CDR3 is TGTGCCAGCAGTGAAGGGGGGCCCAACTATGGCTACACCTTC. This encodes CASSEGGPNYGYTF.

The rearrangement uses TRBV2 and TRBJ1-4, with D maybe TRBD1 (5 bases). The ends were cut back, 3 bases at V and 7 bases at J, with 12 bases in the middle. The germline CDR1 and CDR2 sequences are SNHLY and FYNNEI. The CDR3 is 14 amino acids. CDR3 sequence (DNA): TGTGCCAGCAGTGAGAGGGGTGGGGGTGAAAAACTGTTTTTT. Its translation: CASSERGGGEKLFF.

The genes are TRBV28 and TRBJ1-6, with no clear D. CDR3 size: 14 residues. Germline V gene data show CDR1 as MDHEN and CDR2 as SYDVKM. The ends were cut back, 3 bases at V and 5 bases at J, with 8 bases in the middle. CDR3 in amino acids: CASSLRQDNSPLHF. The CDR3 bases are TGTGCCAGCAGTTTGCGGCAGGATAATTCACCCCTCCACTTT.

The chain links TRBV19 to TRBJ2-5, with D possibly being TRBD2 (6 bases). In germline, CDR1 is LNHDA, CDR2 SQIVND (reference sequence). Trimming pared 7 bases from V and 7 bases from J, leaving 16 bases between. The CDR3 has 13 amino acids. CDR3 coding DNA: TGTGCCAGTACCTCGACTAGTGTGGCGACCCAGTACTTC. Protein: CASTSTSVATQYF. Together with reference TRBV19 and TRBJ2-5, the CDR3 gives the full variable domain: DGGITQSPKYLFRKEGQNVTLSCEQNLNHDAMYWYRQDPGQGLRLIYYSQIVNDFQKGDIAEGYSVSREKKESFPLTVTSAQKNPTAFYLCASTSTSVATQYFGPGTRLLVL.

The V and J genes are TRBV4-3 and TRBJ1-5; 9 bases match TRBD1. V was clipped by 4 bases and J by 2 bases; unmatched bases: 6. CDR1 is LGHNA, CDR2 YSLEER, per germline. The CDR3 is 16 residues long. Here the CDR3 reads CASSPDRQGGNQPQHF. The CDR3 DNA is TGCGCCAGCAGCCCGGACCGACAGGGGGGCAATCAGCCCCAGCATTTT.

This clone was seen just once. The V and J genes are TRBV4-1 and TRBJ1-3, with D perhaps TRBD1 (5 bases). The germline V gene encodes CDR1 MGHRA and CDR2 YSYEKL. Trimming took off 0 bases at V and 0 bases at J, with 12 bases between the two ends. There are 17 residues in the CDR3. Written as DNA, the CDR3 is TGCGCCAGCAGCCAAGATGAGGGGAAGATCTCTGGAAACACCATATATTTT. Encoded protein: CASSQDEGKISGNTIYF.

V gene TRBV5-1 combines with J gene TRBJ2-2; the D call may be TRBD1 or TRBD2 (6 bases each). Trimming removed 2 bases from V and 5 bases from J, with 13 bases in between. The germline gives CDR1 SGHRS, CDR2 YFSETQ. The CDR3 is made up of 15 amino acids. CDR3 in amino acids: CASSFEGGETGELFF. CDR3 in DNA: TGCGCCAGCAGCTTCGAGGGGGGAGAAACCGGGGAGCTGTTTTTT.

This chain uses TRBV10-3 with TRBJ1-2; D not certain. This CDR3 is 15 amino acids long. Germline loops: CDR1 ENHRY, CDR2 SYGVKD. V gave up 7 bases and J gave up 3 bases, with 18 bases separating them. In DNA form, the CDR3 reads TGTGCCATCAACGAATCGGCCTCGGTAGACTATGGCTACACCTTC. It encodes CAINESASVDYGYTF.